This T cell receptor (beta chain) comes out of a study of T cell responses to AZD1222 COVID-19 vaccine. The repertoire was sequenced with immunoSEQ multiplex PCR; TCRdb's copy has only in-frame clones and lacks some. Altogether under 150,000 clones are present, approximately 90% being singletons, with the ten largest covering around 10%. This clone has only one observation. CDR3 length: 14 residues. Unmatched junction bases numbered 6, after V lost 4 bases and J lost 6 bases. Germline V lookup: CDR1 GTSNPN, CDR2 SVGIG (reference sequence). The TCR comes from an adult in good health. V usage is TRBV30 and J usage is TRBJ1-6, with 7 bases aligning to TRBD1. The source was peripheral blood, collected on day 0 of MenACWY control vaccination. CDR3 nucleotides: TGTGCCTGGACCCGGGACAGATTTAATTCACCCCTCCACTTT. This encodes CAWTRDRFNSPLHF.